The sequence of this TCR beta chain was determined in a study of T cell repertoires in cytomegalovirus infection. Study information: Public TCR beta signatures provided an indication of both CMV infection and a matching HLA type. Findings of the study overall: Carriers of CMV plus the relevant HLA were identified by cumulative public TCR beta family frequency. CMV-specific TCR beta clonotypes restricted by HLA-C were the ones dominating the ex vivo response.

This clonotype was counted ten times or more. The antigen is not known. Per germline, CDR1 SGHTA and CDR2 FQGNSA. V lost 8 bases to trimming and J lost 2 bases; unmatched junction nucleotides: 1. The CDR3 totals 13 residues. TCRdb re-analysed the reads in MiXCR, keeping a single row per CDR3 protein. The table shows 250,000 to 400,000 distinct CDR3 sequences, with roughly 25% occurring only once. The J gene is TRBJ2-3, the V gene TRBV7-2, with 10 bases fitting TRBD2. Sequences were derived from cultured PBMCs, sampled from culture after CMV antigen stimulation. This TCR was recovered from a human donor in good health (CMV status not recorded). Some clones in this sample may be carry-over from other donors' samples. The chain's CDR3 is CASGTSATDTQYF. CDR3 nucleotide sequence: TGTGCCAGCGGGACTAGCGCCACAGATACGCAGTATTTT.